These 19 T cell receptor beta chains share one sample of origin, sequenced in a study of shared clonotypes between healthy human individuals. The data were produced by immunoSEQ multiplex PCR, yet TCRdb's version contains in-frame clones alone and is incomplete. Of roughly 2.4 million clones listed, approximately 95% are singletons. Sequences were obtained from naive CD4+ T cells sorted from blood. Subset of the sample: CD45RA+ positively selected. Receptors were obtained from a man aged 18 to 29 in good health.

The chain carries TRBV6-5 and TRBJ2-7; no reliable D call. Germline V gene data show CDR1 as MNHEY and CDR2 as SVGAGI. Trimming pared 5 bases from V and 6 bases from J, leaving 14 bases between. The CDR3 consists of 13 residues. CDR3 sequence reads: CASSIQQASEQYF. The DNA of the CDR3 is TGTGCCAGCAGTATACAACAAGCTTCCGAGCAGTACTTC.

The gene calls are TRBV30 and TRBJ1-1; D possibly corresponds to TRBD1 (5 bases). Looked up from germline, CDR1 is GTSNPN and CDR2 is SVGIG (reference sequence). V lost 2 bases to trimming and J lost 1 base, with 11 bases between them. The CDR3 contains 14 residues. The CDR3 reads CAWSIGGKNTEAFF. The CDR3 DNA follows: TGTGCCTGGAGTATCGGGGGAAAGAACACTGAAGCTTTCTTT.

The chain combines TRBV28 with TRBJ2-7; weak D call: TRBD1 (6 bases). The CDR3 contains 17 residues. Germline V CDR1 and CDR2: MDHEN, SYDVKM. V was clipped by 3 bases and J by 4 bases, with 22 bases between them. Here the CDR3 reads CASSFGTGDRNLYEQYF. In DNA form, the CDR3 reads TGTGCCAGCAGTTTTGGTACCGGAGACAGGAATCTATACGAGCAGTACTTC.

A word on this clone: Other nucleotide sequences in the sample specify the same CDR3. This rearrangement joins TRBV18 to TRBJ2-3; tentative D call: TRBD2 (6 bases). The length of the CDR3 is 16 residues. Germline CDR1 is KGHSH and CDR2 is LQKENI. The V and J ends lost 0 bases and 1 base respectively, with 11 bases between them. The CDR3 sequence is CASSPPGTGGTDTQYF. The CDR3 nucleotides are TGTGCCAGCTCACCACCGGGAACGGGGGGCACAGATACGCAGTATTTT.

This chain joins TRBV2 and TRBJ2-2, with D perhaps TRBD1 (5 bases). The germline V gene has CDR1 SNHLY and CDR2 FYNNEI. The V gene lost 7 bases and the J gene lost 1 base, with 13 bases spanning the gap. The CDR3 spans 15 residues. CDR3 residues: CASIGATVNTGELFF. The CDR3 region has the DNA TGTGCCAGCATTGGGGCGACAGTGAACACCGGGGAGCTGTTTTTT.

On this clone itself: Other nucleotide sequences in the sample specify the same CDR3. The V gene is TRBV9, the J gene TRBJ1-1; no firm D call. Deletions cut 0 bases from V and 4 bases from J, with 7 bases between. CDR3 length equals 13 residues. Germline assignment: CDR1 SGDLS and CDR2 YYNGEE. The CDR3 loop reads CASSVAGSTEAFF. For the CDR3, the DNA is TGTGCCAGCAGCGTAGCCGGTTCCACTGAAGCTTTCTTT. The full variable domain, completed using reference TRBV9 and TRBJ1-1, is DSGVTQTPKHLITATGQRVTLRCSPRSGDLSVYWYQQSLDQGLQFLIQYYNGEERAKGNILERFSAQQFPDLHSELNLSSLELGDSALYFCASSVAGSTEAFFGQGTRLTVV.

The CDR3 loop reads CATSRDGDRVGSPLHF. In DNA form, the CDR3 reads TGTGCCACCAGCAGAGATGGGGACAGGGTGGGTTCACCCCTCCACTTT. This rearrangement joins TRBV15 to TRBJ1-6, with 9 bases identical to TRBD1. V was pared by 0 bases and J by 9 bases, with 6 bases of the junction left unmatched. The CDR3 totals 16 residues. Germline V gene lookup returns CDR1 LNHNV and CDR2 YYDKDF (reference sequence).

The chain employs TRBV18 and TRBJ2-2; D gene unclear. The V gene's germline CDR1 is KGHSH and CDR2 LQKENI. Trimming removed 10 bases at V and 0 bases at J, with 15 bases between. This CDR3 region has 15 residues. The CDR3 spells CATPNGPSNTGELFF. CDR3 bases: TGTGCCACCCCCAACGGACCTTCGAACACCGGGGAGCTGTTTTTT.

As concerns this clone: Other DNA sequences in this sample translate to the same CDR3. The genes are TRBV25-1 and TRBJ1-5; D is unclear. The CDR3 totals 12 residues. CDR1 and CDR2 (germline): MGHDK, SYGVNS. Between the trimmed V and J ends, which lost 4 bases and 4 bases, there was a span of 5 bases. CDR3 DNA: TGTGCCAGCAGTGGACCTAATCAGCCCCAGCATTTT. Its protein is CASSGPNQPQHF.

This clone occurred once. Germline and junction disagree at one end, which may indicate a read error. V gene TRBV5-6 combines with J gene TRBJ1-2; the D gene is possibly TRBD1 (5 bases). Germline CDR1 is SGHDT and CDR2 is YYEEEE. This CDR3 contains 14 residues. The CDR3 DNA follows: TGTGCCGGCAGCAAGGACGCAGGGAACTATGGCTACACCTTC. Translation gives CAGSKDAGNYGYTF.

This chain connects TRBV5-6 to TRBJ1-2; no reliable D call. Germline V lookup: CDR1 SGHDT, CDR2 YYEEEE. The CDR3 sequence is 13 residues long. The V end lost 0 bases, the J end lost 5 bases, and 8 bases lay between the germline ends. This CDR3 reads CASSLVRAYGYTF. The DNA of the CDR3 is TGTGCCAGCAGCTTGGTCCGGGCTTATGGCTACACCTTC.

The genes are TRBV7-2 and TRBJ2-2; the match to TRBD1 covers 8 bases. Germline V gene lookup returns CDR1 SGHTA and CDR2 FQGNSA. The CDR3 is 14 amino acids. V lost 2 bases, J lost 7 bases, and 3 bases stayed unmatched. The CDR3 sequence: CASSLSGGYGELFF. Written as DNA, the CDR3 is TGTGCCAGCAGCTTATCAGGGGGCTACGGGGAGCTGTTTTTT.

Of note for this clone: The junction shows a germline mismatch at one end, possibly a read error. This sequence joins TRBV30 and TRBJ2-5; D is unresolved. The CDR3 length is 13 residues. Germline V lookup: CDR1 GTSNPN, CDR2 SVGIG (reference sequence). The CDR3 DNA is TGTGCCGGGAAAACTGCAAAGAAAGACACCCAGTACTTC. This sequence encodes CAGKTAKKDTQYF.

This sequence joins TRBV25-1 and TRBJ2-7; D is unresolved. Deletions cut 1 base from V and 6 bases from J, with 16 bases between. The germline gives CDR1 MGHDK, CDR2 SYGVNS. The CDR3 is made up of 15 amino acids. The CDR3 DNA sequence: TGTGCCAGCAGTGAATCTCTTATCACCACAGCCGAGCAGTACTTC. Its translation: CASSESLITTAEQYF.

This clone has a single count. The rearrangement links TRBV19 to TRBJ1-2, with 8 bases fitting TRBD1. Germline V CDR1 and CDR2: LNHDA, SQIVND (reference sequence). V was clipped by 7 bases and J by 5 bases; unmatched bases: 6. This CDR3 is built from 13 residues. In DNA, the CDR3 is TGTGCCAGTAAGGACAGGGCCTCTTATGGCTACACCTTC. This gives the protein CASKDRASYGYTF.

This rearrangement joins TRBV14 to TRBJ2-3; weak D call: TRBD1 (6 bases). This CDR3 comprises 17 residues. Germline V gene data show CDR1 as SGHDN and CDR2 as FVKESK. V gave up 2 bases and J gave up 2 bases, with 17 bases separating them. The CDR3 sequence is CASSQSPDRLLTDTQYF. The CDR3 DNA reads as TGTGCCAGCAGCCAATCTCCTGACAGGCTTCTCACAGATACGCAGTATTTT.

The chain recombines TRBV29-1 with TRBJ2-3; D is unclear. V lost 6 bases, J lost 1 base, and 29 bases lay in between. Germline CDR1 reads SQVTM; CDR2 reads ANQGSEA. The CDR3 contains 19 residues. CDR3 in amino acids: CSVPGPQTLYSAGTDTQYF. In DNA form, the CDR3 reads TGCAGCGTCCCCGGGCCACAGACCCTCTACAGCGCGGGCACAGATACGCAGTATTTT.

V and J are TRBV6-5 and TRBJ2-7; 7 nucleotides agree with TRBD1. The germline V gene encodes CDR1 MNHEY and CDR2 SVGAGI. The CDR3 contains 16 residues. Trimming took 4 bases from V and 0 from J; bases not matched to a gene: 9. CDR3 sequence (DNA): TGTGCCAGCAGTTCGATTTTGGGACAGTTCTCCTACGAGCAGTACTTC. Amino acids: CASSSILGQFSYEQYF.

The chain employs TRBV7-2 and TRBJ2-1, with D possibly being TRBD2 (5 bases). CDR1 SGHTA and CDR2 FQGNSA come from the germline V gene. V lost 1 base, J lost 0 bases, and 13 bases lay in between. The CDR3 is made up of 17 amino acids. CDR3 sequence reads: CASSLGRTSYSYNEQFF. CDR3 bases: TGTGCCAGCAGCTTAGGGAGGACTTCTTACTCCTACAATGAGCAGTTCTTC.